This T cell receptor (beta chain) was observed in a study of shared clonotypes between healthy human individuals (TCRdb year 2020). About the study as a whole: Two women and a few men aged 18 to 49 years were included in the cohort. Each donor's leukapheresis produced roughly between roughly 0.85 and 9.5 billion PBMCs. For each donor, three plates each were used for CD4 naive and CD4 memory, two plates were used for CD8 naive, and one plate was used for CD8 memory. Blood TCR repertoires of a handful of healthy adults were deeply sequenced to estimate repertoire size and the extent of clonotype sharing between individuals. To increase sequencing depth and limit assay-specific biases, TCR repertoire library preparation and sequencing were carried out by different laboratories using diverse techniques. On the study overall, not on this receptor specifically: Naive subsets generally had larger estimated clonotype richness than memory subsets. Compared with non-shared clonotypes, the clonotypes found in all four sorted-subset donors had higher generation probabilities. Because the study included a small number of donors, the genetic and exposure-history diversity represented was limited. Based on pairwise subsampling, the degree of clonotype sharing among donors was expected to be affected by sequencing depth. When four donors were compared, the shared fraction of clonotypes was roughly 5% for naive CD4, less than 4% for naive CD8, roughly 2.5% for memory CD4, and under 0.5% for memory CD8. Sampling was restricted to blood, and TCR repertoires in tissues likely differ from the TCR repertoires found in blood. Rarefaction of sorted-subset datasets indicated incomplete sequencing despite the large sequencing depth.

CDR1 MDHEN and CDR2 SYDVKM were looked up in the germline V gene. At the junction V is shortened by 3 bases and J by 5 bases; bases outside the gene matches: 12. The CDR3 starts with the cysteine, ends with the phenylalanine, and has 17 residues. Only CDR3 DNA remains: 51 bases, in frame from the first base. TCR CDR3 regions were amplified from genomic DNA by multiplex PCR using the deep immunoSEQ assay. Extracted genomic DNA from each cell subset was spread evenly across all wells of several immunoSEQ 96-well plates, with each plate serving as a replicate. For sorted subsets, 200 to 250 ng of genomic DNA, equivalent to 30,000 or so T cell genomes, went into each replicate PCR. Purified libraries were measured with a Qubit 3.0 fluorometer, size-checked on a Bioanalyzer 2100, and measured again with the KAPA Library Quantification kit. Every immunoSEQ 96-well plate was sequenced on a dedicated single-read 150-cycle Illumina NextSeq 550 flow cell. The published analysis was carried out like this. Because the immunoSEQ output held only junctional sequences and lacked quality scores, the filtering could not match the filtering applied to full-length reads. To assign V/J genes and CDR3, sequences were annotated against IMGT germline references using PyIR, a Python wrapper for IgBLAST v1.9. Any read was removed if the V/J assignment was weak (E-value above 1e-6), the CDR3 was missing, or the read contained stop codons, out-of-frame junctions, or ambiguous translated residues. V3J clonotypes were defined by identical inferred V gene, J gene, and CDR3 amino acid sequence. The percentage overlap between two repertoires was calculated by dividing the number of shared unique clonotypes by the size of the smaller repertoire. Richness of each repertoire was evaluated using RTK rarefaction, the Chao1 estimator, and Recon v2.1 estimates of unobserved clonotypes. For all TCRbeta clonotypes obtained by the gDNA method from a few donors, generation probabilities were computed with OLGA. The clones in this table, taken by TCRdb from immuneACCESS, are in-frame only. Not every clone is retained; where verified, under half of the shortfall comes from an unresolved V gene, and the cause of the rest is unknown. That table gives V, J and clone size, and the DNA gave D and trimming. The sample table records about 820,000 clones; about 92% of these occur just once. Together, the top ten hold approximately 25% of the sample.

CD8 naive samples were obtained by positive selection for CCR7 among CD45RO-negative cells, yielding a CD45RA+CCR7+ population from which TemRA cells were excluded. Donors were healthy HIV-negative adults with no recently reported acute infections or vaccinations. Every donor was a Caucasian adult residing in Nashville, Tennessee, USA. Blood was collected by leukapheresis, and PBMCs were isolated by Ficoll-Histopaque density gradient centrifugation and then cryopreserved in liquid nitrogen vapor phase. Purity and quantity of every magnetically sorted T cell population were checked by analytical flow cytometry. Genomic DNA was isolated from each sorted fraction and quantified by UV absorbance on a Nanodrop 2000c. Concerning this clone: What this receptor recognizes is not known. No much larger clone is present one base from it, and per-base qualities are unavailable.

The rearrangement combines TRBV28 with TRBJ1-1; TRBD1 aligns with 10 central bases. The material sequenced was naive CD8+ T cells sorted from blood. In light of the paper, this sample's cell subset or site label describes: CD45RA+CCR7+. This clonotype was obtained from a man aged 25-45 years in good health. The CDR3 reads CASSFRDRGNVGTEAFF. In nucleotide form, the sequence is TGTGCCAGCAGTTTCCGGGACAGGGGTAATGTCGGGACTGAAGCTTTCTTT. The CDR3, completed at both ends by the reference TRBV28 and TRBJ1-1 genes, gives the full variable domain DVKVTQSSRYLVKRTGEKVFLECVQDMDHENMFWYRQDPGLGLRLIYFSYDVKMKEKGDIPEGYSVSREKKERFSLILESASTNQTSMYLCASSFRDRGNVGTEAFFGQGTRLTVV.